The rows below give T cell receptor beta chains drawn from one sample of a study of CD8+CD57+ T cells in acquired aplastic anemia. TCRdb passed the reads through MiXCR, listing each CDR3 protein once. The sample contains about 420,000 distinct CDR3 sequences, just under 70% of which appear only once. Sample: sorted CD4+, CD8+, or CD8+CD57+ T cells (not recorded which) from PBMCs. These receptors were obtained from a human donor in good health, serving as a control. The CDR3 runs from the conserved cysteine through the conserved F or W. Not all rows give a size; the values are once, few, many and, for expanded clones, a class.

TRBJ1-1,many,TRBV6-1,CASIKAMGGNTEAFF
TRBJ1-4,many,TRBV2,CASSARGQGNEKLFF
TRBJ1-2,.,TRBV5-1,CASSCTGRGNYGYTF
TRBJ2-1,.,TRBV6-1,CASISLGYNEQFF
TRBJ2-7,.,TRBV4-2,CASSQEQGAYEQYF
TRBJ2-3,.,TRBV4-3,CASSSGRGARGTDTQYF
TRBJ2-7,.,TRBV9,CASSVVSGGAAKKYF
TRBJ1-1,.,TRBV7-8,CASSLASTQGSAFF
TRBJ2-7,.,TRBV7-2,CASSVTDRRPLSYEQYF
TRBJ1-1,.,TRBV11-2,CASSLSGSTEAFF
TRBJ2-5,.,TRBV9,CASSVAWGDYEQF
TRBJ1-6,.,TRBV5-1,CASSSAAPHDF
TRBJ2-5,.,TRBV24-1,CATSDADTTRETQYF
TRBJ2-1,.,TRBV12-3/TRBV12-4,CASSLGPGRYEQFF
TRBJ1-2,.,TRBV6-1,CASRETGTGGGYTF
TRBJ1-1,many,TRBV20-1,CSARELRTNTEAFF
TRBJ2-6,.,TRBV20-1,CSARVRSGANVLTF
TRBJ1-5,.,TRBV4-1,CASSSGTGSGGQPQHF
TRBJ2-2,few,TRBV9,CASGRGGELFF
TRBJ2-1,.,TRBV9,CASSVEGVGNEQFF
TRBJ1-5,many,TRBV7-9,CASSFYEGGAQHF
TRBJ2-3,.,TRBV20-1,CSASDTSGVADTQYF
TRBJ2-5,few,TRBV6-1,CASSEARPSGGLWERETQYF
TRBJ1-5,.,TRBV5-1,CASSFRGGIGPQHF
TRBJ2-7,.,TRBV19,CASSARDGKTYEQYF
TRBJ2-3,many,TRBV7-2,CASSLGAGPDTQYF
TRBJ2-7,.,TRBV7-6,CASSKSGNTHGQYF
TRBJ2-3,.,TRBV7-2,CASSETGGNSGNTTQYF
TRBJ2-1,.,TRBV5-1,CASSLDKRKGHNEQFF
TRBJ1-2,.,TRBV9,CASSERPGTGTQF
TRBJ1-3,.,TRBV10-2,CASIDFEAGNTIYF
TRBJ1-1,once,TRBV20-1,CSARGNREETEAFF
TRBJ1-1,many,TRBV7-9,CASSQGQGGLEAFF
TRBJ2-7,few,TRBV2,CASTYGLVYEQYF
TRBJ1-2,.,TRBV11-2,CASSPRVRGGYTF
TRBJ2-2,.,TRBV7-2,CASSQTGEGTVDLFF
TRBJ2-7,.,TRBV7-8,CASSLGAYEQYFGYF
TRBJ2-5,.,TRBV9,CASSPTTQQETQYF
TRBJ1-3,once,TRBV7-2,CASSQFQGSTIYF
TRBJ2-1,once,TRBV6-2/TRBV6-3,CASSYDGVYNEQFF
TRBJ1-2,.,TRBV5-5,CASSLTTGAQGYTF
TRBJ1-5,.,TRBV7-9,CASSLEAVGVGQPQHF
TRBJ2-3,.,TRBV5-1,CASSLEGSDTQYF
TRBJ2-7,many,TRBV15,CATGDRGYEQYF
TRBJ1-2,.,TRBV7-2,CATPGEGCANDGYTF
TRBJ1-4,.,TRBV13,CASTPGTGGDEKLFF
TRBJ1-1,.,TRBV11-2,CASSYGADTEAFF
TRBJ2-7,.,TRBV29-1,CSVDRQGRYEQYF
TRBJ2-3,.,TRBV7-2,CASSSQGAGDTQYF
TRBJ1-5,.,TRBV15,CASRQQSYQPQHF
TRBJ1-6,.,TRBV9,CASSGGQGASSPLHF